One sample yielded the 28 T cell receptor beta chains listed below, sequenced in a study of Ad26.COV2.S vaccination and SARS-CoV-2 variants (dated by TCRdb to about 2021). To prepare the library, the immunoSEQ multiplex PCR assay was applied. TCRdb retrieved this table from immuneACCESS and kept in-frame rearrangements only. Not all clones are present; in checked studies, unresolved V genes account for under half, and no reason is known for the remainder. The sample has under 550,000 clones on record, approximately 87% of them singletons. Of the sample, 3.6% is held by the ten largest clones. The treatment or condition label, read with the paper, signifies: around 19 received Ad26.COV2.S at low or high dose, single or two shots; about 5 received placebo; per-sample allocation not given. For vaccine and placebo recipients, repertoires were sequenced using samples collected on day 63 after the first injection.

The sequences come from peripheral blood, collected in a trial of Ad26.COV2.S vaccine versus placebo. Every receptor here comes from a person between 18 and 65 years old who received the Ad26.COV2.S COVID-19 vaccine or a placebo.

CDR3 protein: CASSWTGISYNEQFF. Here the CDR3 DNA reads TGTGCCAGCAGTTGGACAGGGATCTCCTACAATGAGCAGTTCTTC. The rearrangement joins TRBV27 to TRBJ2-1, with 8 bases identical to TRBD1. Germline V gene sequence: CDR1 MNHEY, CDR2 SMNVEV (reference sequence). There are 15 residues in the CDR3. The ends lost 4 bases at V and 0 bases at J; junction bases unmatched: 2.

The chain joins TRBV10-1 to TRBJ2-3, with D possibly matching TRBD1 (6 bases). The V end was cut by 2 bases, the J end by 3 bases, with 12 bases between. Germline V gene lookup returns CDR1 WNHNN and CDR2 SYGVQD (reference sequence). This CDR3 comprises 15 residues. CDR3 nucleotide sequence: TGCGCCAGCAGTGAGCTTGGCCAGGGGACAGATACGCAGTATTTT. This sequence encodes CASSELGQGTDTQYF.

In this sample, this clone turned up once. The genes are TRBV11-3 and TRBJ2-2; D unresolved. V lost 5 bases and J lost 2, with 3 bases in between. Germline CDR1 and CDR2: SGHNT and YENEEA. The CDR3 sequence is 12 residues long. CDR3 DNA: TGTGCCAGCAGCCACAACACCGGGGAGCTGTTTTTT. It yields the protein CASSHNTGELFF.

Concerning this clone: Additional DNA sequences in this sample encode the identical CDR3. The chain combines TRBV12-3 or TRBV12-4 with TRBJ1-4; no firm D call. The CDR3 runs 12 residues. The ends were cut back, 3 bases at V and 5 bases at J, with 4 bases in the middle. The CDR3 DNA sequence: TGTGCCAGCAGTTTGTCAAATGAAAAACTGTTTTTT. It encodes CASSLSNEKLFF.

The rearrangement uses TRBV28 and TRBJ1-1, with a possible D match to TRBD1 (6 bases). The CDR3 contains 14 residues. Trimming took off 8 bases at V and 1 base at J, with 14 bases between the two ends. Germline CDR1 reads MDHEN; CDR2 reads SYDVKM. The CDR3 is CASGGTNQNTEAFF. In DNA, the CDR3 is TGTGCCAGCGGGGGGACAAACCAGAACACTGAAGCTTTCTTT.

J is TRBJ2-1 and V is TRBV19, with 9 positions matching TRBD2. The ends lost 5 bases at V and 7 bases at J; junction bases unmatched: 6. The germline gives CDR1 LNHDA, CDR2 SQIVND (reference sequence). The CDR3 runs 14 residues. The CDR3 DNA is TGTGCCAGTAGTCGGCGGGGGGGCATGAATGAGCAGTTCTTC. Amino acids: CASSRRGGMNEQFF. The entire variable domain, with the rest obtained from reference TRBV19 and TRBJ2-1, is as follows: DGGITQSPKYLFRKEGQNVTLSCEQNLNHDAMYWYRQDPGQGLRLIYYSQIVNDFQKGDIAEGYSVSREKKESFPLTVTSAQKNPTAFYLCASSRRGGMNEQFFGPGTRLTVL.

The rearrangement joins TRBV4-3 to TRBJ2-7, with 9 bases lining up with TRBD1. Losses at the gene ends were 0 bases for V and 3 bases for J; bases not matched to a gene: 3. The CDR3 contains 15 residues. Germline V CDR1 and CDR2: LGHNA, YSLEER. In DNA, the CDR3 is TGCGCCAGCAGCCAAGAGTGGGACAGGGACTACGAGCAGTACTTC. This translates into CASSQEWDRDYEQYF.

CDR3 protein: CASTPGTGIGELFF. The CDR3 coding sequence is TGTGCCAGCACCCCCGGGACAGGGATCGGGGAGCTGTTTTTT. The chain carries TRBV9 and TRBJ2-2; the match to TRBD1 covers 9 bases. Germline CDR1 SGDLS, CDR2 YYNGEE. V trimming: 6 bases; J trimming: 7 bases; junction bases outside the gene matches: 7. CDR3 size: 14 residues.

In the case of this clone: Other DNA sequences in this sample translate to the same CDR3. The chain links TRBV5-1 to TRBJ1-1, with D tentatively TRBD1 (5 bases). V gave up 0 bases and J gave up 0 bases, with 9 bases separating them. The germline V gene has CDR1 SGHRS and CDR2 YFSETQ. There are 15 residues in the CDR3. In DNA form, the CDR3 reads TGCGCCAGCAGCTTGGTAGCAGGGATGAACACTGAAGCTTTCTTT. It codes for CASSLVAGMNTEAFF.

V and J are TRBV4-2 and TRBJ1-4; 9 bases are a match to TRBD1. CDR1 and CDR2 from the germline V gene are LGHNA and YNFKEQ. V shed 5 bases and J 8 bases; nucleotides not matched to a gene: 9. This CDR3 has 15 amino acids. For the CDR3, the DNA is TGTGCCAGCAGCACTCAACAGGGGGCGATAGAAAAACTGTTTTTT. Encoded protein: CASSTQQGAIEKLFF.

The chain employs TRBV14 and TRBJ1-6; no reliable D call. Germline V gene sequence: CDR1 SGHDN, CDR2 FVKESK. V was cut by 4 bases and J by 9 bases, with 16 bases left in between. The CDR3 contains 15 residues. The CDR3 protein is CASSLYDRDSSPLHF. DNA of the CDR3: TGTGCCAGCAGCCTTTATGACCGGGATAGTTCACCCCTCCACTTT. Combining the CDR3 with reference TRBV14 and TRBJ1-6 gives the whole variable domain EAGVTQFPSHSVIEKGQTVTLRCDPISGHDNLYWYRRVMGKEIKFLLHFVKESKQDESGMPNNRFLAERTGGTYSTLKVQPAELEDSGVYFCASSLYDRDSSPLHFGNGTRLTVT.

This clone came up once. The chain uses TRBV5-5 and TRBJ2-2, with 7 positions matching TRBD1. Losses at the gene ends were 5 bases for V and 7 bases for J; bases not matched to a gene: 8. The CDR3 spans 14 residues. Germline CDR1 SGHKS, CDR2 YYEKEE (reference sequence). CDR3 nucleotide sequence: TGTGCCAGCAGATTGAGGGGGCTGGACGGGGAGCTGTTTTTT. Its translation: CASRLRGLDGELFF. Combining the CDR3 with reference TRBV5-5 and TRBJ2-2 gives the whole variable domain DAGVTQSPTHLIKTRGQQVTLRCSPISGHKSVSWYQQVLGQGPQFIFQYYEKEERGRGNFPDRFSARQFPNYSSELNVNALLLGDSALYLCASRLRGLDGELFFGEGSRLTVL.

The chain recombines TRBV5-6 with TRBJ2-1; possible D gene TRBD2, 6 bases. The CDR3 spans 16 residues. Germline CDR1 SGHDT, CDR2 YYEEEE. V shed 2 bases and J shed 4 bases, with 16 bases lying between them. This CDR3 is CASSFRRAAQYNEQFF. CDR3 nucleotides: TGTGCCAGCAGCTTCCGGAGGGCAGCGCAGTACAATGAGCAGTTCTTC.

This CDR3 reads CASSLRDRVYGYTF. Written as DNA, the CDR3 is TGTGCCAGCAGTTTGAGGGACAGGGTTTATGGCTACACCTTC. The J gene is TRBJ1-2, the V gene TRBV6-6, with 9 bases identical to TRBD1. V dropped 4 bases and J dropped 5; count of bases not matched to a gene: 5. The CDR3 runs 14 residues. CDR1 and CDR2 from the germline V gene are MNHNY and SVGAGI (reference sequence).

This chain joins TRBV4-1 and TRBJ2-5; D remains unclear. Germline V CDR1 and CDR2: MGHRA, YSYEKL. V was trimmed by 5 bases and J by 2 bases, leaving 6 bases between them. The CDR3 runs 12 residues. CDR3: CASSGVQETQYF. CDR3 in DNA: TGCGCCAGCAGCGGGGTACAAGAGACCCAGTACTTC.

V is TRBV28 and J is TRBJ1-5, with 9 bases fitting TRBD1. CDR1 and CDR2 from the germline V gene are MDHEN and SYDVKM. V was pared by 7 bases and J by 4 bases, with 8 bases of the junction left unmatched. This CDR3 has 15 residues. CDR3: CASKDSGTGNQPQHF. CDR3 nucleotides: TGTGCCAGCAAGGACTCCGGGACAGGGAATCAGCCCCAGCATTTT. Looking up the rest from reference TRBV28 and TRBJ1-5 gives the full variable domain: DVKVTQSSRYLVKRTGEKVFLECVQDMDHENMFWYRQDPGLGLRLIYFSYDVKMKEKGDIPEGYSVSREKKERFSLILESASTNQTSMYLCASKDSGTGNQPQHFGDGTRLSIL.

DNA of the CDR3: TGTGCCAGCAGCCCCTACCTGGCATCCCAAACCTACGAGCAGTACTTC. Its translation: CASSPYLASQTYEQYF. This rearrangement joins TRBV7-9 to TRBJ2-7; D gene ambiguous. Germline CDR1 and CDR2: SEHNR and FQNEAQ (reference sequence). The CDR3 is made up of 16 amino acids. V was trimmed by 5 bases and J by 2 bases, leaving 19 bases between them.

This clone was detected once. The gene calls are TRBV27 and TRBJ1-5, with 9 bases identical to TRBD1. CDR3 length equals 15 residues. Germline CDR1 and CDR2: MNHEY and SMNVEV (reference sequence). Trimming cost V 6 bases and J 3 bases; bases outside gene matches: 6. In nucleotides, the CDR3 is TGTGCCAGCAGAACCGGACAGGGGTTCAATCAGCCCCAGCATTTT. This sequence encodes CASRTGQGFNQPQHF.

The rearrangement links TRBV5-1 to TRBJ2-3; maybe TRBD2 (5 bases). Germline CDR1 reads SGHRS; CDR2 reads YFSETQ. V lost 2 bases to trimming and J lost 0 bases, with 10 bases between them. This CDR3 spans 15 amino acids. The CDR3: CASSFEGSSTDTQYF. DNA of the CDR3: TGCGCCAGCAGCTTCGAGGGATCGAGCACAGATACGCAGTATTTT.

There are a few counts of this clone. V usage is TRBV5-4 and J usage is TRBJ1-1, with D unclear. CDR3 length equals 14 residues. Trimming cost V 2 bases and J 1 base, with 9 bases left between them. Germline V gene lookup returns CDR1 SGHNT and CDR2 YYREEE (reference sequence). DNA of the CDR3: TGTGCCAGCAGCTTTTCCGTGGGGAACACTGAAGCTTTCTTT. This gives the protein CASSFSVGNTEAFF.

The genes are TRBV4-1 and TRBJ1-6; the match to TRBD1 covers 7 bases. J lost 7 bases, V lost 0 bases, and 6 bases had no gene match. The CDR3 covers 16 residues. Germline V lookup: CDR1 MGHRA, CDR2 YSYEKL. Here the CDR3 DNA reads TGCGCCAGCAGCCAAGACACAGGGGTTGGAAATTCACCCCTCCACTTT. Translation: CASSQDTGVGNSPLHF.

The chain couples TRBV11-2 to TRBJ2-7; tentative D call: TRBD1 (5 bases). The V and J ends lost 2 bases and 0 bases respectively, with 14 bases between them. CDR1 and CDR2 from the germline V gene are SGHAT and FQNNGV. This CDR3 comprises 16 residues. The CDR3 spells CASSLPTDFPSYEQYF. The CDR3 DNA is TGTGCCAGCAGCTTACCGACAGACTTCCCCTCCTACGAGCAGTACTTC.

The chain employs TRBV6-5 and TRBJ1-1, with 8 bases that match TRBD1. From germline, CDR1 is MNHEY and CDR2 SVGAGI. The J segment lost 0 bases and the V segment lost 0 bases, leaving 3 bases of the junction unmatched. The CDR3 is 16 residues long. The chain's CDR3 is CASSYSRDRMNTEAFF. The CDR3 DNA follows: TGTGCCAGCAGTTACTCGCGGGACAGGATGAACACTGAAGCTTTCTTT.

The rearrangement joins TRBV3-1 (or the pseudogene TRBV3-2) to TRBJ2-1; D not resolved. The CDR3 covers 15 residues. The germline V and J ends were trimmed by 6 bases and 0 bases, with 12 bases remaining between them. Germline lookup yields CDR1 LGHDT and CDR2 YNNKEL (reference sequence). In DNA, the CDR3 is TGTGCCAGCAGGAAAACATACAGCTCCTACAATGAGCAGTTCTTC. Amino acids: CASRKTYSSYNEQFF.

The chain couples TRBV19 to TRBJ1-4; 9 bases line up with TRBD1. This CDR3 contains 15 residues. The V segment lost 3 bases and the J segment 7 bases; nucleotides outside the gene matches: 6. The germline CDR1 and CDR2 sequences are LNHDA and SQIVND (reference sequence). The CDR3, as DNA: TGTGCCAGTAGTATGGTGCGACAGGGGGTTGAAAAACTGTTTTTT. Amino acids: CASSMVRQGVEKLFF.

The chain has TRBV7-9 and TRBJ2-3; D not resolved. Germline CDR1 and CDR2: SEHNR and FQNEAQ (reference sequence). This CDR3 has 12 amino acids. V shed 2 bases and J shed 0 bases, with 0 bases lying between them. The CDR3 DNA reads as TGTGCCAGCAGCTTAAGCACAGATACGCAGTATTTT. Amino acids: CASSLSTDTQYF.

Concerning this clone itself: This CDR3 is also generated by other DNA sequences in the sample. The rearrangement joins TRBV18 to TRBJ1-2; 9 bases are a match to TRBD1. Germline values: CDR1 KGHSH, CDR2 LQKENI. CDR3 length: 15 amino acids. Losses at the gene ends were 3 bases for V and 2 bases for J; bases not matched to a gene: 4. For the CDR3, the DNA is TGTGCCAGCTCACCCTCCACAGGGGGCAACTATGGCTACACCTTC. Its translation: CASSPSTGGNYGYTF.

This chain connects TRBV7-3 to TRBJ1-1, with D uncertain. Germline loops: CDR1 SGHTA, CDR2 FQGTGA. Trimming cost V 6 bases and J 0 bases, with 8 bases left between them. This CDR3 has 13 amino acids. In DNA form, the CDR3 reads TGTGCCAGCAGGTCGGATCTGAACACTGAAGCTTTCTTT. Protein sequence: CASRSDLNTEAFF. Drawing the rest from reference TRBV7-3 and TRBJ1-1, the complete variable domain is GAGVSQTPSNKVTEKGKYVELRCDPISGHTALYWYRQSLGQGPEFLIYFQGTGAADDSGLPNDRFFAVRPEGSVSTLKIQRTERGDSAVYLCASRSDLNTEAFFGQGTRLTVV.